This TCR beta chain was recovered during a study of T-cell reconstitution after alpha-beta-depleted transplantation in children. Unique molecular identifiers were incorporated when the TCRbeta library was constructed. MiXCR was run by TCRdb on the PCR reads, yielding one entry per CDR3 protein. Seen here are hundreds of thousands of distinct CDR3 sequences, 16% observed once, and the top ten hold 1.1%. The length of the CDR3 is 14 residues. Germline V gene lookup returns CDR1 SGHVS and CDR2 FQNEAQ. Trimming stripped 1 base from V and 6 bases from J, with 11 bases between. This clonotype was obtained from a human donor who donated a stem cell graft to a child with acute myeloid leukemia. This chain links TRBV7-8 with TRBJ2-3, with a weak D call TRBD2 (5 bases). The sample here was PBMCs from the stem cell graft donor, taken from the stem cell graft. The DNA for the CDR3 is TGTGCCAGCAGCTTAGGGGAGCTCCCGGATACGCAGTATTTT. The encoded protein is CASSLGELPDTQYF.